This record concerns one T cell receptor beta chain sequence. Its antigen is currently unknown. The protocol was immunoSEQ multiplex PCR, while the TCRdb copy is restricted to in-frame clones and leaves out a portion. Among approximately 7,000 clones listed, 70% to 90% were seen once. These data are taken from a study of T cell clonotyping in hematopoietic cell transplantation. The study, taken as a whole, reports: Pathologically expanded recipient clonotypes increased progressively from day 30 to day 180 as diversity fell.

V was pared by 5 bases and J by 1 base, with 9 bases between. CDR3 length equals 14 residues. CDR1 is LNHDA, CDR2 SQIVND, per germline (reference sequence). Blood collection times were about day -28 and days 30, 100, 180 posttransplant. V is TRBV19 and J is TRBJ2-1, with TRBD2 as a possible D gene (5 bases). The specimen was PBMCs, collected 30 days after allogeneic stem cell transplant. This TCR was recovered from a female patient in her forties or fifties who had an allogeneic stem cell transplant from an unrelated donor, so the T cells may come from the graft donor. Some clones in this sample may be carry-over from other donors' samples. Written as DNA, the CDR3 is TGTGCCAGTAGTCCCAGGACTTCCTACAATGAGCAGTTCTTC. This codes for CASSPRTSYNEQFF. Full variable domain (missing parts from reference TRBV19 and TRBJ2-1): DGGITQSPKYLFRKEGQNVTLSCEQNLNHDAMYWYRQDPGQGLRLIYYSQIVNDFQKGDIAEGYSVSREKKESFPLTVTSAQKNPTAFYLCASSPRTSYNEQFFGPGTRLTVL.